The sequence of this T cell receptor (beta chain) was determined in a study of T cells in Graves' hyperthyroidism and ophthalmopathy. Turning to the study itself: The authors collected peripheral blood at initial diagnosis, before any treatment.

The CDR3 runs to 12 residues. The V and J ends lost 3 bases and 2 bases respectively, with 7 bases between them. CDR1 is DFQATT and CDR2 is SNEGSKA in the germline V gene (reference sequence). General observations from the study: Peripheral blood also featured most of the thyroid clonotypes expanded above 0.001.

These patients, aged 18 to 65, had recently diagnosed hyperthyroidism lasting under 2 months. Isolation of PBMCs was performed on about 10 ml fresh peripheral blood. This clonotype occurred many times. No antigen is known for it. The CDR3 regions of TCR beta were amplified from RNA transcripts. In the first-round RT-PCR of the TCR CDR3, the HTBI primer set was used. TCRdb re-derived calls from the multiplex PCR reads in MiXCR, one entry per CDR3 protein. The repertoire consists of around 350,000 distinct CDR3 sequences, with more than 20% occurring once and the leading ten covering roughly 70%. The clonotype was recovered from a man aged 50 to 59 with Graves' hyperthyroidism. The rearrangement uses TRBV20-1 and TRBJ1-1; a weak D match, TRBD1 (5 bases). Specimen: blood. CDR3 region: CSASGGNTEAFF. DNA for the CDR3: TGCAGTGCTAGTGGGGGAAACACTGAAGCTTTCTTT.